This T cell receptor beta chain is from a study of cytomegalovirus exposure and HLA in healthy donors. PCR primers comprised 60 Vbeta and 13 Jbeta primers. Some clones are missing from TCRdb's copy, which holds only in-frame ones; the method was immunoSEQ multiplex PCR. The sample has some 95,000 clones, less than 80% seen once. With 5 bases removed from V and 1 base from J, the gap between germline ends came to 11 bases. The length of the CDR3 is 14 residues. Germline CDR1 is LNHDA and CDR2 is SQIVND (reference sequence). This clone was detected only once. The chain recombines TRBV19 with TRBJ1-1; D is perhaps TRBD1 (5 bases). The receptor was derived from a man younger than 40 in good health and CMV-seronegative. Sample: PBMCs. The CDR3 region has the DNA TGTGCCAGTAGTGCCGACAGACCGAACACTGAAGCTTTCTTT. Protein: CASSADRPNTEAFF.